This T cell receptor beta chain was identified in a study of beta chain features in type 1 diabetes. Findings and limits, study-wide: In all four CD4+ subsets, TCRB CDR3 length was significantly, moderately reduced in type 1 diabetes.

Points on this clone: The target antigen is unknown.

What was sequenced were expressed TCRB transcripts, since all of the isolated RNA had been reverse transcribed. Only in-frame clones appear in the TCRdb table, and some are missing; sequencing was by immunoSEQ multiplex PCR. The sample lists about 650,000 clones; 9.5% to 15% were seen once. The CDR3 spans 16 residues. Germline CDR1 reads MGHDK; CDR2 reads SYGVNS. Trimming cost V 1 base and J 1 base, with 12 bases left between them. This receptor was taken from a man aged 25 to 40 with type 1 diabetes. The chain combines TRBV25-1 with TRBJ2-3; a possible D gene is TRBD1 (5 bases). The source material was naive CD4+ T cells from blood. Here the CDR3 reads CASSEWLRVGTDTQYF. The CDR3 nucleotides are TGTGCCAGCAGTGAATGGCTCAGGGTGGGCACAGATACGCAGTATTTT.